This T cell receptor (beta chain) was sequenced for a study of Ad26.COV2.S vaccination and SARS-CoV-2 variants. Libraries were prepared by immunoSEQ multiplex PCR; TCRdb keeps only in-frame clonotypes and omits some of them. The top ten hold 1.7% of the sample, which has about 460,000 clones, about nine tenths seen once. Germline values: CDR1 MNHNS, CDR2 SASEGT. Trimming removed 3 bases from V and 4 bases from J; junction bases left unmatched: 4. The CDR3 loop spans 16 amino acids. Stated treatment: around 19 received Ad26.COV2.S at low or high dose, single or two shots; 5 received placebo; per-sample allocation not given. Sampling occurred on day 63 after the first vaccine or placebo injection.

The clonotype comes from a person aged 18 to 65 who received the Ad26.COV2.S COVID-19 vaccine or a placebo. The chain is built from TRBV6-1 and TRBJ2-7; TRBD2 matches 15 bases. The sample here was peripheral blood, taken in a trial of Ad26.COV2.S vaccine versus placebo. This CDR3 is CASSEGLAGGGYEQYF. The CDR3 DNA sequence: TGTGCCAGCAGTGAGGGACTAGCGGGAGGAGGGTACGAGCAGTACTTC.